This passage covers 24 T cell receptor beta chains from one sample sequenced in a study of blood T cells in healthy people across ages. A J-beta primer mix and a sample-barcoded 5' primer were used in a second PCR of roughly 6 to 12 cycles. TCRdb analysed the 5' RACE reads with MiXCR anew, one entry per CDR3 protein. The table shows about 800,000 distinct CDR3 sequences, with 20% to 30% occurring only once. This sample also belongs to another study, concerning T cells of mothers and their children.

Sequenced material: blood. These receptors all stem from a boy younger than 18 in good health.

This clonotype was found a few times. The chain is built from TRBV9 and TRBJ2-5; possible D gene TRBD1, 5 bases. The germline V gene has CDR1 SGDLS and CDR2 YYNGEE. CDR3 length: 15 residues. The V end was cut by 0 bases, the J end by 2 bases, with 11 bases between. In nucleotides, the CDR3 is TGTGCCAGCAGCGTAGCTCCAGGGCAGCAAGAGACCCAGTACTTC. Protein: CASSVAPGQQETQYF.

This clonotype has ten or more counts. The chain is built from TRBV7-2 and TRBJ2-5, with D maybe TRBD1 (6 bases). The J call may be in error: the DNA end matches TRBJ2-7 better. The CDR3 is made up of 12 amino acids. The germline gives CDR1 SGHTA, CDR2 FQGNSA. CDR3 nucleotides: TGTGCCAGCAGCTTATCAGGGGCCGAGCAGTACTTC. This translates into CASSLSGAEQYF.

This clonotype turned up a few times. This sequence joins TRBV3-1 and TRBJ1-4; D unclear. The V gene lost 0 bases and the J gene lost 8 bases, with 10 bases spanning the gap. This CDR3 is 14 amino acids long. Germline CDR1 and CDR2: LGHDT and YNNKEL (reference sequence). This CDR3 is CASSQEWQKEKLFF. CDR3 DNA sequence: TGTGCCAGCAGCCAAGAATGGCAGAAGGAAAAACTGTTTTTT.

The genes are TRBV10-3 and TRBJ2-5; a possible D gene is TRBD1 (6 bases). V was cut by 10 bases and J by 0 bases, with 12 bases left in between. Germline values: CDR1 ENHRY, CDR2 SYGVKD. The CDR3 loop spans 13 amino acids. CDR3 residues: CATMDRDQETQYF. CDR3 coding DNA: TGTGCCACCATGGACAGAGACCAAGAGACCCAGTACTTC.

This clonotype was recorded a few times. The rearrangement links TRBV4-1 to TRBJ2-2, with a tentative D call TRBD2 (5 bases). The CDR3 is 12 residues long. Per the germline V gene, CDR1 is MGHRA and CDR2 is YSYEKL. Trimming cost V 2 bases and J 8 bases, with 6 bases left between them. CDR3 sequence: CASSQSGGELFF. The CDR3 bases are TGCGCCAGCAGCCAAAGCGGTGGGGAGCTGTTTTTT.

The V gene is TRBV15, the J gene TRBJ2-3; D might be TRBD2 (7 bases). V was cut by 6 bases and J by 6 bases, with 16 bases left in between. CDR1 and CDR2 from the germline V gene are LNHNV and YYDKDF (reference sequence). The CDR3 totals 14 residues. CDR3 coding DNA: TGTGCCACCAGTGCTATCGGGGGGCACGATACGCAGTATTTT. This sequence encodes CATSAIGGHDTQYF.

J is TRBJ2-3 and V is TRBV7-3; possibly TRBD1 for D (10 bases). Trimming shortened V by 1 base and J by 9 bases, and 20 bases separated the two germline ends. The CDR3 is 16 residues long. Germline CDR1 is SGHTA and CDR2 is FQGTGA. CDR3 DNA sequence: TGTGCCAGCAGCTTAAGCCGACAGGGGGCGGGAGGGACGCAGTATTTT. Its translation is CASSLSRQGAGGTQYF.

J is TRBJ1-2 and V is TRBV12-3 or TRBV12-4; no clear D gene. The V gene lost 4 bases and the J gene lost 2 bases, with 8 bases spanning the gap. This CDR3 is 13 amino acids long. The CDR3 DNA reads as TGTGCCAGCAGTTCGGACGGCAACTATGGCTACACCTTC. Translation gives CASSSDGNYGYTF.

The rearrangement joins TRBV15 to TRBJ1-4; D is unresolved. The V end was cut by 6 bases, the J end by 0 bases, with 8 bases between. Germline CDR1 reads LNHNV; CDR2 reads YYDKDF (reference sequence). This CDR3 has 14 residues. The CDR3 sequence: CATRTGATNEKLFF. The DNA of the CDR3 is TGTGCCACCAGAACCGGAGCAACTAATGAAAAACTGTTTTTT.

This clonotype was counted a few times. The chain links TRBV5-5 to TRBJ2-1; a weak D match, TRBD1 (6 bases). The J call may be incorrect, as the DNA end agrees better with TRBJ2-7. Germline CDR1 is SGHKS and CDR2 is YYEKEE (reference sequence). The CDR3 is made up of 15 amino acids. The CDR3 loop is CASSSAGRDIYEQYF. CDR3 bases: TGTGCCAGCAGCTCCGCCGGACGGGACATCTACGAGCAGTACTTC.

This clonotype was detected only a few times. The chain combines TRBV4-1 with TRBJ2-5; TRBD2 agrees at 15 bases. The CDR3 runs 16 residues. With 4 bases clipped from V and 5 bases from J, the junction kept 5 bases outside the gene matches. Germline V gives CDR1 MGHRA, CDR2 YSYEKL. The CDR3 nucleotides are TGCGCCAGCAGCCCCTTAGGACTAGCGGGAGGGGAGACCCAGTACTTC. Amino acid sequence: CASSPLGLAGGETQYF.

This rearrangement joins TRBV4-3 to TRBJ1-6; D gene ambiguous. CDR3 length: 13 residues. Trimming removed 6 bases at V and 10 bases at J, with 13 bases between. Germline V gene lookup returns CDR1 LGHNA and CDR2 YSLEER. CDR3: CASSEGSGSPLHF. Written as DNA, the CDR3 is TGCGCCAGCAGTGAAGGATCTGGATCACCCCTCCACTTT.

This clonotype was detected only a few times. This sequence joins TRBV6-5 and TRBJ2-1, with D hard to call. This CDR3 comprises 15 residues. Germline V gives CDR1 MNHEY, CDR2 SVGAGI. Deletions cut 6 bases from V and 0 bases from J, with 12 bases between. CDR3 sequence: CASRNQPSSYNEQFF. CDR3 bases: TGTGCCAGCAGAAACCAACCGAGCTCCTACAATGAGCAGTTCTTC.

This clonotype has more than one count but fewer than ten. The chain uses TRBV28 and TRBJ1-1; maybe TRBD1 (5 bases). Germline V CDR1 and CDR2: MDHEN, SYDVKM. V lost 9 bases and J lost 5, with 13 bases in between. The length of the CDR3 is 12 residues. CDR3 DNA: TGTGCCAGTAGCGGGGGTAGGACTGAAGCTTTCTTT. Translating gives CASSGGRTEAFF.

The chain uses TRBV3-1 and TRBJ2-5; D not certain. V shed 3 bases and J shed 5 bases, with 16 bases lying between them. Germline V gene lookup returns CDR1 LGHDT and CDR2 YNNKEL (reference sequence). The CDR3 runs 15 residues. The chain's CDR3 is CASSHPLGAGETQYF. The CDR3 region has the DNA TGTGCCAGCAGCCATCCATTAGGCGCCGGGGAGACCCAGTACTTC.

The CDR3 coding sequence is TGTGCCAGCAGCCAAGATCAGCCAGTCTCGACCGGGGAGCTGTTTTTT. Residues: CASSQDQPVSTGELFF. The J gene is TRBJ2-2, the V gene TRBV14; no clear D gene. Per the germline V gene, CDR1 is SGHDN and CDR2 is FVKESK. V lost 0 bases and J 5 bases, leaving 13 bases between the germline ends. This CDR3 spans 16 amino acids.

This chain joins TRBV4-2 and TRBJ2-5, with TRBD1 as a possible D gene (5 bases). Trimming removed 1 base at V and 4 bases at J, with 13 bases between. CDR1 LGHNA and CDR2 YNFKEQ come from the germline V gene. CDR3 size: 15 residues. CDR3 sequence: CASSQVSGSGETQYF. Written as DNA, the CDR3 is TGTGCCAGCAGCCAAGTTTCAGGGTCGGGAGAGACCCAGTACTTC.

The chain is built from TRBV5-1 and TRBJ1-6, with D possibly TRBD1 on 5 matching bases. V was clipped by 4 bases and J by 6 bases, with 14 bases between them. Germline lookup yields CDR1 SGHRS and CDR2 YFSETQ. The CDR3 consists of 15 residues. CDR3 sequence (DNA): TGCGCCAGCAGCCCCCGGGCCGGGGCTAATTCACCCCTCCACTTT. Translated: CASSPRAGANSPLHF.

As for this clonotype: No DNA is shown, since the ends of the CDR3 on it are uncertain; the CDR3 is the one TCRdb lists. The chain couples TRBV9 to TRBJ1-1; no check of the table's D call, TRBD1, against the DNA was made. The CDR3 contains 13 residues when both ends are counted. CDR1 SGDLS and CDR2 YYNGEE come from the germline V gene. This CDR3 reads CASSVGQGTEALF.

This clonotype has more than one count but fewer than ten. V and J are TRBV29-1 and TRBJ2-7; tentatively, D is TRBD1 (6 bases). Germline assignment: CDR1 SQVTM and CDR2 ANQGSEA. This CDR3 is built from 13 residues. V was clipped by 7 bases and J by 0 bases, with 13 bases between them. Here the CDR3 reads CSALQGSSYEQYF. The CDR3 DNA is TGCAGCGCGTTACAGGGAAGCTCCTACGAGCAGTACTTC.

In its sample, this clonotype was seen many times. This rearrangement joins TRBV20-1 to TRBJ2-5, with D hard to call. The CDR3 is 9 amino acids. Germline values: CDR1 DFQATT, CDR2 SNEGSKA (reference sequence). The CDR3 region has the DNA TGCAGCGTCGCAGAGACCCAGTACTTC. It encodes CSVAETQYF.

This clonotype was observed a few times. The rearrangement uses TRBV4-3 and TRBJ1-1; 7 bases line up with TRBD1. Germline-derived CDR1 and CDR2 are LGHNA and YSLEER. The trim removed 1 base at V and 1 base at J, leaving 6 bases unmatched. This CDR3 contains 16 residues. In DNA form, the CDR3 reads TGCGCCAGCAGCCAAGGCGAGGGGGCTGGGAACACTGAAGCTTTCTTT. Its translation: CASSQGEGAGNTEAFF.

The sample holds a few counts of this clonotype. The V and J genes are TRBV7-2 and TRBJ2-5; 9 positions match TRBD2. The tail of the sequence fits TRBJ2-1 better, so the J call may be wrong. Per the germline V gene, CDR1 is SGHTA and CDR2 is FQGNSA. The CDR3 length is 16 residues. The CDR3 reads CASSLAGAGGYNEQFF. DNA for the CDR3: TGTGCCAGCAGCTTAGCTGGGGCGGGGGGGTACAATGAGCAGTTCTTC.

The chain is built from TRBV19 and TRBJ2-2, with 9 bases fitting TRBD2. V dropped 5 bases and J dropped 6; count of bases not matched to a gene: 7. This CDR3 contains 15 residues. Germline V gene sequence: CDR1 LNHDA, CDR2 SQIVND (reference sequence). CDR3: CASSRLAGSPGELFF. CDR3 in DNA: TGTGCCAGTAGTCGCCTAGCGGGATCCCCCGGGGAGCTGTTTTTT.